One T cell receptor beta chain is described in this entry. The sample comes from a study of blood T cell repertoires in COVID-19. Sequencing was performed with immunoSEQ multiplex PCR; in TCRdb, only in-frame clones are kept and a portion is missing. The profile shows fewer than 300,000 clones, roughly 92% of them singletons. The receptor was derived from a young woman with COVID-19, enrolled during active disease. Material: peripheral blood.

The CDR3: CASSESSGYSNQPQHF. The CDR3 coding sequence is TGTGCCAGCAGTGAGTCCTCAGGGTATAGCAATCAGCCCCAGCATTTT. The chain has TRBV6-1 and TRBJ1-5, with D perhaps matching TRBD1 (5 bases). The CDR3 loop spans 16 amino acids. CDR1 and CDR2 (germline): MNHNS, SASEGT. V lost 3 bases, J lost 0 bases, and 12 bases lay in between.